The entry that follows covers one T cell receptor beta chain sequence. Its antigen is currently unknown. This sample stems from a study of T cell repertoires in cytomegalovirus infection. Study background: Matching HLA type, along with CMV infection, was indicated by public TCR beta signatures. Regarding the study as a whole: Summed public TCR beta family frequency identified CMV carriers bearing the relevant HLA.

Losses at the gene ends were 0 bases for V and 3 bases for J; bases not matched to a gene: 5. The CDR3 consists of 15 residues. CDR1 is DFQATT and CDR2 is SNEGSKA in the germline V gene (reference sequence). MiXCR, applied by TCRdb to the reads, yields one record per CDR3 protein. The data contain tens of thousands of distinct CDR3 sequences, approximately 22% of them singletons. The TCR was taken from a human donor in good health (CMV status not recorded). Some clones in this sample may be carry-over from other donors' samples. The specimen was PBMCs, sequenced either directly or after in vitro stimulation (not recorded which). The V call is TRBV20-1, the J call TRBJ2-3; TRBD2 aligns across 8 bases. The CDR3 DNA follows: TGCAGTGCTAGAGATGCGAGACTAGCGACAGATACGCAGTATTTT. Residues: CSARDARLATDTQYF.